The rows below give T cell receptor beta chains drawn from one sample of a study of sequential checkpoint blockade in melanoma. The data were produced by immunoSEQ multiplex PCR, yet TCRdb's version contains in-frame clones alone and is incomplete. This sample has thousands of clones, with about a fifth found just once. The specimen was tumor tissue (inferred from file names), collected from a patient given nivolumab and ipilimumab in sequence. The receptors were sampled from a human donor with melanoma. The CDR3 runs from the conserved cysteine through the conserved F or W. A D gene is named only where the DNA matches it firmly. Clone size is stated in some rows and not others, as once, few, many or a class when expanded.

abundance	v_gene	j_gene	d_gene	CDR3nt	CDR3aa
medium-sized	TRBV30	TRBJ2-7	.	TGTGCCTGGAGTGTACACGGCGGGGCAGGGGGAAAGTTC	CAWSVHGGAGGKF
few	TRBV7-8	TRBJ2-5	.	TGTGCCAGCAGCTTAGGGTCTAAAGAGACCCAGTACTTC	CASSLGSKETQYF
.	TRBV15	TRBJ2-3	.	TGTGCCACCAGCAGTCTTTCGGGGGACCACGGGACAGATACGCAGTATTTT	CATSSLSGDHGTDTQYF
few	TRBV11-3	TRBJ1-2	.	TGTGCCAGCAGCTTAGATCCGGGGGGCAATCTCTATGGCTACACCTTC	CASSLDPGGNLYGYTF
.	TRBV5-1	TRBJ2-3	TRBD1	TGCGCCAGCAGCGCAACCGGGACAGAAGGAGATACGCAGTATTTT	CASSATGTEGDTQYF
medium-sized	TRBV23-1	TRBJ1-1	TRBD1	TGCGCCAGCAGCTTACTGACAGGGACTGAAGCTTTCTTT	CASSLLTGTEAFF
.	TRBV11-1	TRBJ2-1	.	TGTGCCAGCAGCAACGCTAGCGTTAGGGGGTTAAATGAGCAGTTCTTC	CASSNASVRGLNEQFF
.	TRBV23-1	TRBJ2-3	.	TGCGCCAGCAGCATAAGACAGGAGTTGGTTACGCAGTATTTT	CASSIRQELVTQYF
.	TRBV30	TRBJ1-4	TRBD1	TGTGCCTGGAGTCCAACCAGGGGGTATAATGAAAAACTGTTTTTT	CAWSPTRGYNEKLFF
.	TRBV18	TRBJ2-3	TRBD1	TGTGCCAGCTCACCGGGACAGGGCCCCACAGATACGCAGTATTTT	CASSPGQGPTDTQYF
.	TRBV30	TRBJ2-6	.	TGTGCCTGGAGTGTACTTCGGCCACGTCCTGGGGCCAACGTCCTGACTTTC	CAWSVLRPRPGANVLTF
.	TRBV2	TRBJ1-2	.	TGTGCCAGCAGCACCCCCATGGGGACCGCTAACTATGGCTACACCTTC	CASSTPMGTANYGYTF
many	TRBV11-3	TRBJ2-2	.	TGTGCCAGCAGCTTCCGGGCGGCTAACACCGGGGAGCTGTTTTTT	CASSFRAANTGELFF
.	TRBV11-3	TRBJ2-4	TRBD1	TGTGCCAGCAGCGCCGATAGGACAGGGCGACACATTCAGTACTTC	CASSADRTGRHIQYF
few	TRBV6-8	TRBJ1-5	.	TGTGCCAGCAGCCCGGGACAAAGCAATCAGCCCCAGCATTTT	CASSPGQSNQPQHF
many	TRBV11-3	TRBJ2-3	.	TGTGCCAGCAGCTTAGAACTTCAGGGCACAGATACGCAGTATTTT	CASSLELQGTDTQYF
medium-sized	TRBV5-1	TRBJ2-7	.	TGCGCCAGCAGCTGGATCACGGGTGGCTCCTACGAGCAGTACTTC	CASSWITGGSYEQYF
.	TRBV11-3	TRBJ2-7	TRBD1	TGTGCCAGCAGCGACACCCGGACAGGGCCGTACGAGCAGTACTTC	CASSDTRTGPYEQYF
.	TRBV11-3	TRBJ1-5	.	TGTGCCAGCAGCTTGGCAGGAGGTTATAGCAATCAGCCCCAGCATTTT	CASSLAGGYSNQPQHF
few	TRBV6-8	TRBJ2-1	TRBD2	TGTGCCAGCAGTTACCGGGGTCCTAGCGGGAAGAATGAGCAGTTCTTC	CASSYRGPSGKNEQFF
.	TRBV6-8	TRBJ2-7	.	TGTGCCAGCAGCCGTCGGGAATCCATATACGAGCAGTACTTC	CASSRRESIYEQYF
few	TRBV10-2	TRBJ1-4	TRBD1	TGCGCCAGCAGTGAAGGGGGCGCGAGGGAAAAACTGTTTTTT	CASSEGGAREKLFF
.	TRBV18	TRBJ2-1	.	TGTGCCAGCTCACCACAGTTGGCGAATGAGCAGTTCTTC	CASSPQLANEQFF
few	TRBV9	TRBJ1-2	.	TGTGCCAGCAGAGACGATAGTTTTGGTGGCTACACCTTC	CASRDDSFGGYTF
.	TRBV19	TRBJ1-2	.	TGTGCCAGCTTCGGCAGCCTACCCTATGGCTACACCTTC	CASFGSLPYGYTF
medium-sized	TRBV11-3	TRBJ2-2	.	TGTGCCAGCAGCTTAGGCTATGGGGGTTACACCGGGGAGCTGTTTTTT	CASSLGYGGYTGELFF
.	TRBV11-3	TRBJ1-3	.	TGTGCCAGCAGCTTAGGAGGAGGGCTAGGAAACACCATATATTTT	CASSLGGGLGNTIYF
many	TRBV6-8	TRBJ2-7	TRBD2	TGTGCCAGCAGTCTCATAGCGGGAGGGACCTACGAGCAGTACTTC	CASSLIAGGTYEQYF
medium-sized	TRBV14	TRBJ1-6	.	TGTGCCAGCAGTATGGGTTTAGGGAATTCACCCCTCCACTTT	CASSMGLGNSPLHF
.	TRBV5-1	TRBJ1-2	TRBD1	TGCGCCAGCAGTCCCGGGACAGGGAGAACGTCTGGCTACACCTTC	CASSPGTGRTSGYTF
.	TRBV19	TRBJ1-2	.	TGTGCCAGTAGTATAGAGGTAGGGACGGATTATGGCTACACCTTC	CASSIEVGTDYGYTF
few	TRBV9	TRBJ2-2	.	TGTGCCAGCAGCGTTCCCAGGGTGGGGGCGAACACCGGGGAGCTGTTTTTT	CASSVPRVGANTGELFF
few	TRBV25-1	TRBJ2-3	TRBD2	TGTGCCAGCAGTGAGGGGACTAGGTTCACAGATACGCAGTATTTT	CASSEGTRFTDTQYF
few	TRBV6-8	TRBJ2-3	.	TGTGCCAGCATTAAGGGGGGGAGAGCAGATACGCAGTATTTT	CASIKGGRADTQYF
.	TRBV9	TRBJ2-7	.	TGTGCCAGCCACCGGGACGGTTTTTCCTACGAGCAGTACTTC	CASHRDGFSYEQYF
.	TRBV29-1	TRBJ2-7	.	TGCAGCGTTCATATCCCACCCTCCTACGAGCAGTACTTC	CSVHIPPSYEQYF
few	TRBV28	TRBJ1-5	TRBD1	TGTGCCAGCAGTTTACTACGCGGGACAGGAAATCAGCCCCAGCATTTT	CASSLLRGTGNQPQHF
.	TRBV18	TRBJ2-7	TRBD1	TGTGCCAGCTCACCAACTGGGGGACAGGGGACCTCCTACGAGCAGTACTTC	CASSPTGGQGTSYEQYF
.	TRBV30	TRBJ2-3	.	TGTGCCTGGAGTTTTGGCTGGGGGGACGGAGATACGCAGTATTTT	CAWSFGWGDGDTQYF
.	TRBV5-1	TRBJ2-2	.	TGCGCCAGCAGCGGAGGGGCAGGACCTAACACCGGGGAGCTGTTTTTT	CASSGGAGPNTGELFF
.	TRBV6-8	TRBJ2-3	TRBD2	TGTGCCAGCATATATAGGCCCACCTTACTAGCGGGAGGGCTTCCCATTACAGATACGCAGTATTTT	CASIYRPTLLAGGLPITDTQYF
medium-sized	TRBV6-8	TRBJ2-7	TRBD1	TGTGCCATCAGTGGCCGGGACAGCTCCTACGAGCAGTACTTC	CAISGRDSSYEQYF
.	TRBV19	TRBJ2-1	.	TGTGCCAGTAAGACGGCAATAGACAATGAGCAGTTCTTC	CASKTAIDNEQFF
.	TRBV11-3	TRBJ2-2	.	TGTGCCAGCCTTGCGAGCAACAGTCATACCGGGGAGCTGTTTTTT	CASLASNSHTGELFF
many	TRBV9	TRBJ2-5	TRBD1	TGTGCCAGCGTAAGACAGGGCCGGATGGAGACCCAGTACTTC	CASVRQGRMETQYF
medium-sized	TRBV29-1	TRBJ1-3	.	TGCAGCGTACTCACTAACTCTGGAAACACCATATATTTT	CSVLTNSGNTIYF
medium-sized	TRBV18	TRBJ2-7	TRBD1	TGTGCCAGCTCACCACCGACAGGGGGCTTTGACGAGCAGTACTTC	CASSPPTGGFDEQYF
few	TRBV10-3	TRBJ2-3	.	TGTGCCATCAGTGAGGCTAGCGAGTTAGATACGCAGTATTTT	CAISEASELDTQYF
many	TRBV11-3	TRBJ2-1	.	TGTGCCAGCAGCCAAGGGACTCTTTACAATGAGCAGTTCTTC	CASSQGTLYNEQFF